What follows is one TCR beta chain and its context. No cognate antigen has been identified for it. Within one base of it there is no much larger clone, and no base qualities were kept. Donors were healthy HIV-negative adults with no recently reported acute infections or vaccinations. Only Caucasian adults living in Nashville, Tennessee, USA were represented among the donors. Magnetic negative selection was used to enrich CD4+ T cells, after which naive cells were positively selected on CD45RA and the negative fraction became the memory subset. Blood was obtained by leukapheresis, after which PBMCs were separated by Ficoll-Histopaque density gradient centrifugation and cryopreserved in liquid nitrogen vapor phase. Analytical flow cytometry was used to check the purity and quantity of every magnetically sorted T cell population. From each sorted fraction, genomic DNA was isolated and quantified by UV absorbance on a Nanodrop 2000c.

Using the deep immunoSEQ assay, multiplex PCR amplified TCR CDR3 regions from genomic DNA. For each cell subset, the extracted genomic DNA was distributed evenly across all wells of several immunoSEQ 96-well plates, and each plate served as one replicate. For sorted subsets, around 0.2 ug genomic DNA, equal to some 30,000 T cell genomes, was loaded into each replicate PCR. Purified libraries were quantified with a Qubit 3.0 fluorometer, sized on a Bioanalyzer 2100, and re-quantified with the KAPA Library Quantification kit. Each immunoSEQ 96-well plate was sequenced on its own single-read 150-cycle Illumina NextSeq 550 flow cell. The authors' pipeline ran thus. Because the immunoSEQ output included only junctional sequences and no quality scores, the filtering could not be the same as the filtering used for full-length reads. To assign V/J genes and CDR3, sequences were annotated using PyIR, a Python wrapper for IgBLAST v1.9, with IMGT germline references. Reads with weak V/J assignments (E-value above 1e-6), missing CDR3, stop codons, out-of-frame junctions, or ambiguous translated residues were removed. V3J clonotypes were defined as sequences sharing an identical inferred V gene, J gene, and CDR3 amino acid sequence. The percentage overlap between two repertoires was calculated by dividing the number of shared unique clonotypes by the size of the smaller repertoire. RTK rarefaction, the Chao1 estimator, and Recon v2.1 estimates of unobserved clonotypes were used to assess repertoire richness. Generation probabilities for all TCRbeta clonotypes obtained by the gDNA method from a few donors were computed using OLGA. What TCRdb holds here is the immuneACCESS table cut down to in-frame rearrangements. Part of the clones is not present; checked against another copy, under half of the missing clones reflect an unresolved V gene, and the others are unexplained. V, J and clone size reflect that table, while D and trimming were determined from the DNA. The sample has more than 2,000,000 clones on record, approximately 93% of them singletons. The ten top clones hold 0.39% of the sample.

These data are taken from a study of shared clonotypes between healthy human individuals (dated by TCRdb to 2020 to 2022). Study-wide context: The cohort comprised a couple of women and a few men aged 18 to 49 years. Per donor, three plates each were used for CD4 naive and CD4 memory, two for CD8 naive, and one for CD8 memory. The study deeply sequenced blood TCR repertoires of five healthy adults to estimate repertoire size and the extent of clonotype sharing between individuals. To increase sequencing depth and limit assay-specific biases, TCR repertoire library preparation and sequencing were carried out by different laboratories using diverse techniques. Each donor's leukapheresis produced roughly between about 0.8 and 10 billion PBMCs. What the work shows at the level of the full study, not this receptor alone: Across four donors, about 5.2% of naive CD4, approximately 3.6% of naive CD8, 2% to 2.5% of memory CD4, and roughly 0.4% of memory CD8 clonotypes were shared. Only blood was sampled, and tissue TCR repertoires likely differ from those in blood. Pairwise subsampling indicated that sequencing depth was expected to affect the degree of clonotype sharing among donors. Because the study included a small number of donors, the genetic and exposure-history diversity represented was limited. Naive subsets generally had larger estimated clonotype richness than memory subsets. Rarefaction of sorted-subset datasets indicated incomplete sequencing despite the large sequencing depth. Clonotypes shared by all four sorted-subset donors showed higher generation probabilities than non-shared clonotypes.

Taken from cysteine to phenylalanine, the CDR3 has 15 residues. Only the CDR3 region is kept as DNA, spanning 45 bases read in frame from base 1. According to the germline V gene, CDR1 reads LGHNT and CDR2 reads FRNRAP. The V end gives up 5 bases and the J end 9 bases, leaving 7 bases in the junction not matched to a gene. Source material: naive CD4+ T cells from PBMCs. Interpreted using the paper, the cell subset or site label stands for: CD45RA+ positively selected. The chain joins TRBV12-5 to TRBJ2-1, and TRBD2 aligns with 13 junction nucleotides. This receptor was obtained from a man aged 18 to 35 in good health. Some clones in this sample may be carry-over from other donors' samples. The nucleotide sequence reads TGTGCTAGTGGTACGGGACTAGCGGGGATGGGTGAGCAGTTCTTC. It specifies CASGTGLAGMGEQFF.